These T cell receptor beta chains were read from a single sample in a study of CD8+ T cells in alopecia areata. Assay: immunoSEQ multiplex PCR; the TCRdb copy retains only in-frame clones and omits some. Of 150,000 or so clones listed, around 86% were seen once; the top ten hold roughly 16%. Here the sequenced sample was CD8+ T cells sorted from blood, taken at week 0. These receptor sequences come from a human donor with alopecia areata. The conserved cysteine and the conserved F or W are not part of the CDR3 here. The order of the fields is J gene, V gene, CDR3 protein.

j_call: TRBJ2-3; v_call: TRBV29-1; cdr3_aa: SVPKASGRTDTQY
j_call: TRBJ2-5; v_call: TRBV19; cdr3_aa: ASSMSGGQQETQY
j_call: TRBJ2-1; v_call: TRBV5-4; cdr3_aa: ASSPLGVRSGEF
j_call: TRBJ2-5; v_call: TRBV14; cdr3_aa: ASSQVGRQETQY
j_call: TRBJ1-6; v_call: TRBV25-1; cdr3_aa: ASSSRDRADNSPLH
j_call: TRBJ2-7; v_call: TRBV5-1; cdr3_aa: ASSRPEGEQY
j_call: TRBJ2-7; v_call: TRBV2; cdr3_aa: ASSEVGTGALEQY
j_call: TRBJ2-3; v_call: TRBV27; cdr3_aa: ASRTTRTSGKDTQY
j_call: TRBJ2-1; v_call: TRBV6-5; cdr3_aa: ASSSTGYNEQF
j_call: TRBJ1-2; v_call: TRBV29-1; cdr3_aa: SVADPGYNYGYT
j_call: TRBJ2-5; v_call: TRBV14; cdr3_aa: ASSPLETQY